What follows is one T cell receptor beta chain and its context. Its antigen is currently unknown. With 5 bases removed from V and 6 bases from J, the gap between germline ends came to 14 bases. This CDR3 region has 14 residues. Germline CDR1 is SGHVS and CDR2 is FNYEAQ. The entry originates in a study of T cell repertoires in cytomegalovirus infection. Study at large: Well-studied HLA-B-restricted epitopes and recently identified HLA-C-restricted epitopes of CMV were both used in the study. An indication of both CMV infection and matching HLA type came from public TCR beta signatures.

General observations from the study: HLA-C-restricted, CMV-specific TCR beta clonotypes were dominant ex vivo. Identification of carriers of CMV plus the relevant HLA was achieved through cumulative public TCR beta family frequency.

TCRdb reprocessed the reads with MiXCR, giving one entry per CDR3 protein. This sample yields fewer than 1,000,000 distinct CDR3 sequences, of which under 40% are seen a single time; under 15% belongs to the top ten. The TCR comes from a human donor in good health (CMV status not recorded). Some clones in this sample may be carry-over from other donors' samples. The chain is built from TRBV7-6 and TRBJ1-5; D is possibly TRBD1 (5 bases). Here the sequenced sample was cultured CD8+ T cells from PBMCs, taken from culture after CMV antigen stimulation. The CDR3 reads CASSASGGTQPQHF. The CDR3 nucleotides are TGTGCCAGCAGCGCTTCGGGTGGGACTCAGCCCCAGCATTTT.